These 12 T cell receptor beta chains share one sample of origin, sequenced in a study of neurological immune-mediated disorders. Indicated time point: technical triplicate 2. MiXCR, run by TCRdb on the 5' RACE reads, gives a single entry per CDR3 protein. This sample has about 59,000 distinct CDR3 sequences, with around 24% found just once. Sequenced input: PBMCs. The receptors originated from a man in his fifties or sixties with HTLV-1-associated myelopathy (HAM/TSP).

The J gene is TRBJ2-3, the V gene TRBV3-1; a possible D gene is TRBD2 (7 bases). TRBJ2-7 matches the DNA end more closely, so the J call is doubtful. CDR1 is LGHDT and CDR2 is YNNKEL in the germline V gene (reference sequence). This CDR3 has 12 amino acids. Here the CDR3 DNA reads TGTGCCAGCAGCCGGGAGGGGGTCGAGCAGTACTTC. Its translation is CASSREGVEQYF.

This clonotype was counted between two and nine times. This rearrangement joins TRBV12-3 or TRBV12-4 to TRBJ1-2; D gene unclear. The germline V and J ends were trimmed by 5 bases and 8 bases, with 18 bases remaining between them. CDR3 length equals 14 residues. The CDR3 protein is CASSRQGPDGGYTF. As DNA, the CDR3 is TGTGCCAGCAGTAGACAAGGCCCCGATGGAGGCTACACCTTC.

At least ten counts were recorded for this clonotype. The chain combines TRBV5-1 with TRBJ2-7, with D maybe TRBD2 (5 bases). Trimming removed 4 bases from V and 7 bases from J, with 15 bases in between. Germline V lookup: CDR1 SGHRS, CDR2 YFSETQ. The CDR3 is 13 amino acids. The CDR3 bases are TGCGCCAGCAGCCTGACTACCGTCCGGGAGCAGTACTTC. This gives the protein CASSLTTVREQYF.

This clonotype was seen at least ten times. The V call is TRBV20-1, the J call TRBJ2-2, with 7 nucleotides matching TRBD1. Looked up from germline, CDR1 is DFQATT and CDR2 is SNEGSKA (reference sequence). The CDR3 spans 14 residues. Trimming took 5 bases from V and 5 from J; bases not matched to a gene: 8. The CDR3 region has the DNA TGCAGTGCTGCCATAAGACAGGGTACCGGGGAGCTGTTTTTT. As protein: CSAAIRQGTGELFF.

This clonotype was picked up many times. The CDR3 protein is CASSVRDRSYEQYF. CDR3 nucleotides: TGTGCCAGCAGTGTCCGGGACAGGTCCTACGAGCAGTACTTC. V is TRBV2 and J is TRBJ2-7; 8 bases are shared with TRBD1. CDR3 size: 14 residues. The V gene end was trimmed by 4 bases and the J gene end by 1 base; junction bases not matched to a gene: 3. Germline lookup yields CDR1 SNHLY and CDR2 FYNNEI. The entire variable domain, with the rest obtained from reference TRBV2 and TRBJ2-7, is as follows: EPEVTQTPSHQVTQMGQEVILRCVPISNHLYFYWYRQILGQKVEFLVSFYNNEISEKSEIFDDQFSVERPDGSNFTLKIRSTKLEDSAMYFCASSVRDRSYEQYFGPGTRLTVT.

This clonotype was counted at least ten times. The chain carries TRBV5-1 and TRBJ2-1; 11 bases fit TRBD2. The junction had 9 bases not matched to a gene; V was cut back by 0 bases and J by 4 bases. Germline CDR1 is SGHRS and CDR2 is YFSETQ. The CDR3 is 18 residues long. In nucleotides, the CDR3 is TGCGCCAGCAGCTTGGCAACTCCCGGGACTAGCGGTTACAATGAGCAGTTCTTC. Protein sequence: CASSLATPGTSGYNEQFF.

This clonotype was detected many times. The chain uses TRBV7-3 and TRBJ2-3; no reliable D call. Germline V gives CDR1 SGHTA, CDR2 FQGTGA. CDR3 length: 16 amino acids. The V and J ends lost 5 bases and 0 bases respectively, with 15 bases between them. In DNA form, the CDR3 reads TGTGCCAGCAGCCCCGGACGGCACGGGAGCACAGATACGCAGTATTTT. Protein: CASSPGRHGSTDTQYF.

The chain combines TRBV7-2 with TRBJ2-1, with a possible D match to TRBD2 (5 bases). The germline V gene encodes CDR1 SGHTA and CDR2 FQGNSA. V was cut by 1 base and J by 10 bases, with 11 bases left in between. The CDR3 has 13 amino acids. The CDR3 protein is CASSLVEREEQFF. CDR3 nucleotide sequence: TGTGCCAGCAGCTTAGTTGAGAGGGAGGAGCAGTTCTTC.

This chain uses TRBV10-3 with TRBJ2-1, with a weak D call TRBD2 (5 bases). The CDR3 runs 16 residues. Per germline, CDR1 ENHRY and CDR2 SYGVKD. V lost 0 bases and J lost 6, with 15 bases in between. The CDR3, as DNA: TGTGCCATCAGTGAGTCGCGGGTGTTTCACCCCAATGAGCAGTTCTTC. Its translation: CAISESRVFHPNEQFF.

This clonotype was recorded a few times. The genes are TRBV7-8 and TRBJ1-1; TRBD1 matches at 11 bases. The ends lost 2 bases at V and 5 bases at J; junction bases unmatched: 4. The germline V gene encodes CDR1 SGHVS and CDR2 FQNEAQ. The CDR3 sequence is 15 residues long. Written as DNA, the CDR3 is TGTGCCAGCAGCTTAATGGACAGGGGGCAAACTGAAGCTTTCTTT. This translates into CASSLMDRGQTEAFF.

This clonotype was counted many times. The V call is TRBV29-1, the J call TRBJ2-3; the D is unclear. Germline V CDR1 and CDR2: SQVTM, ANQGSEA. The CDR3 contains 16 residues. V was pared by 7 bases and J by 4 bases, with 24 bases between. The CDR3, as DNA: TGCAGCGCCAAGGACGAGGTCAACCATCTCGCAGATACGCAGTATTTT. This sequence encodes CSAKDEVNHLADTQYF.

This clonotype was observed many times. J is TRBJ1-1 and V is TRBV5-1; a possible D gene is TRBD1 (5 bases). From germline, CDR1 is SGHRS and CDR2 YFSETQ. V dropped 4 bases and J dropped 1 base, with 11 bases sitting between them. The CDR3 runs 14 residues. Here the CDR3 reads CASSVGRENTEAFF. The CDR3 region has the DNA TGCGCCAGCAGCGTGGGACGGGAGAACACTGAAGCTTTCTTT.